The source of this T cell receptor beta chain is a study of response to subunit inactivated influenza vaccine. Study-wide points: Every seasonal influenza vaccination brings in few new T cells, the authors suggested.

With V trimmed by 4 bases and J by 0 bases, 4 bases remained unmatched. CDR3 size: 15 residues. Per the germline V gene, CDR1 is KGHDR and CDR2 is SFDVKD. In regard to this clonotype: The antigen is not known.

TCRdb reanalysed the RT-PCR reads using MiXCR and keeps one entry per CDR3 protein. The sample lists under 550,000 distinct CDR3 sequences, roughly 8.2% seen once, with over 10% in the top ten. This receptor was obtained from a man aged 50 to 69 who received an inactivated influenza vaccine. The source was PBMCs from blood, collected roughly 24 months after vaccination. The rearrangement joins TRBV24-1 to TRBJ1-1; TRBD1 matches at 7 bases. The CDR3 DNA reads TGTGCCACCAGTGACACAGGGGCGATGAACACTGAAGCTTTCTTT. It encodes CATSDTGAMNTEAFF.